A selection of T cell receptor beta chains follows, all from one sample in a study of spatial heterogeneity in lung cancer. TCRdb ran MiXCR on the 5' RACE reads and lists one entry per CDR3 protein. The sample contains 12,000 or so distinct CDR3 sequences, roughly 15% of which appear only once. Source: lung tumor tissue, taken at surgery. The receptor source for this set is a male donor with early-stage non-small cell lung cancer. The CDR3 runs from the conserved cysteine through the conserved F or W. A D gene is named only where the DNA matches it firmly. Rows give clone size only sometimes, using once, few, many, or a class for an expanded clone.

V gene,D gene,J gene,clone size,CDR3 protein,CDR3 DNA
TRBV7-9,TRBD2,TRBJ2-1,-,CASSSRTSGRNMEQFF,TGTGCCAGCAGCTCCAGGACTAGCGGGAGGAATATGGAGCAGTTCTTC
TRBV29-1,-,TRBJ1-1,few,CSAKSVNTEAFF,TGCAGCGCGAAGTCAGTGAACACTGAAGCTTTCTTT
TRBV3-1,TRBD2,TRBJ2-1,-,CASSQGLLAGRDEQFF,TGTGCCAGCAGCCAAGGCTTGCTAGCGGGACGTGATGAGCAGTTCTTC
TRBV29-1,-,TRBJ2-1,many,CSVASSHNEQFF,TGCAGCGTTGCTAGCAGCCACAATGAGCAGTTCTTC
TRBV20-1,TRBD2,TRBJ2-1,many,CSASGGLGNEQFF,TGCAGCGCTAGTGGGGGACTAGGGAATGAGCAGTTCTTC
TRBV18,TRBD2,TRBJ2-7,-,CASSPWQGGSYEQYF,TGTGCCAGCTCACCTTGGCAGGGAGGGTCCTACGAGCAGTACTTC
TRBV29-1,-,TRBJ1-2,many,CSVPDPGSYTF,TGCAGCGTTCCGGATCCGGGTAGCTACACCTTC
TRBV10-3,-,TRBJ1-2,-,CATHSGQPLFYGYTF,TGTGCCACGCACTCCGGGCAGCCACTCTTCTATGGCTACACCTTC
TRBV9,TRBD1,TRBJ2-7,medium-sized,CASSSRTGTGEQYF,TGTGCCAGCAGCTCCCGGACAGGGACGGGCGAGCAGTACTTC
TRBV7-2,TRBD1,TRBJ1-1,-,CASSSRQGGTEAFF,TGTGCCAGCAGCTCACGACAGGGGGGCACTGAAGCTTTCTTT